Sequencing of this T cell receptor beta chain was carried out in a study of blood T cell repertoires in COVID-19. Sequencing was performed with immunoSEQ multiplex PCR; in TCRdb, only in-frame clones are kept and a portion is missing. Found here are around 100,000 clones, around 85% of them singletons; the top ten hold roughly 12%. Per the germline V gene, CDR1 is LNHDA and CDR2 is SQIVND (reference sequence). V trimming: 7 bases; J trimming: 8 bases; junction bases outside the gene matches: 15. The CDR3 sequence is 15 residues long. The chain joins TRBV19 to TRBJ2-3; the match to TRBD2 covers 7 bases. Material for sequencing was peripheral blood. This TCR came from a human donor in a cohort sampled during active COVID-19. The CDR3, as DNA: TGTGCCAGTAAGGTGGGGACTACCCTTCAAAGTACGCAGTATTTT. It encodes CASKVGTTLQSTQYF.